These 24 T cell receptor beta chains originate from one sample sequenced in a study of a mutant IDH1 vaccine in newly diagnosed glioma. Profiled with immunoSEQ multiplex PCR; TCRdb holds only in-frame clones, not every one. The data hold tens of thousands of clones, with approximately 91% observed a single time. Time point of the sample: baseline, week 1 (first vaccination visit). Described treatment: pre-vaccination baseline after standard-of-care therapy. Sequenced material: PBMCs, taken from a glioma patient treated with radiotherapy, temozolomide or both. The receptor source for this set is a man aged 25-45 years with glioma.

This chain uses TRBV10-3 with TRBJ1-3; 8 nucleotides align to TRBD1. There are 18 residues in the CDR3. CDR1 and CDR2 from the germline V gene are ENHRY and SYGVKD. The junction had 12 bases not matched to a gene; V was cut back by 3 bases and J by 2 bases. Here the CDR3 reads CAISEIGLGQGPGNTIYF. CDR3 in DNA: TGTGCCATCAGTGAAATAGGTCTCGGACAGGGCCCTGGAAACACCATATATTTT.

This clone was seen only once. The rearrangement joins TRBV29-1 to TRBJ1-2, with 10 bases that match TRBD1. From germline, CDR1 is SQVTM and CDR2 ANQGSEA. This CDR3 region has 15 residues. Trimming took 3 bases from V and 4 from J; bases not matched to a gene: 8. As DNA, the CDR3 is TGCAGCGTTGATTCTGGGACAGGGGTATTCTATGGCTACACCTTC. Translating gives CSVDSGTGVFYGYTF.

The chain recombines TRBV2 with TRBJ1-3, with D possibly being TRBD1 (5 bases). Germline V gene lookup returns CDR1 SNHLY and CDR2 FYNNEI. Trimming pared 4 bases from V and 2 bases from J, leaving 9 bases between. The CDR3 is 14 residues long. The CDR3 loop reads CASSVQGPGNTIYF. CDR3 coding DNA: TGTGCCAGCAGTGTTCAGGGCCCTGGAAACACCATATATTTT.

This chain links TRBV6-1 with TRBJ2-1; possible D gene TRBD2, 5 bases. V was shortened by 2 bases and J by 9 bases, with 14 bases between the two germline ends. The CDR3 runs 14 residues. Germline V gives CDR1 MNHNS, CDR2 SASEGT. The CDR3 protein is CASSEPGLPFEQFF. CDR3 nucleotides: TGTGCCAGCAGTGAACCCGGACTCCCGTTTGAGCAGTTCTTC.

The J gene is TRBJ2-7, the V gene TRBV7-9; a weak D match, TRBD2 (5 bases). Germline V gene lookup returns CDR1 SEHNR and CDR2 FQNEAQ (reference sequence). V was trimmed by 5 bases and J by 3 bases, leaving 14 bases between them. There are 14 residues in the CDR3. CDR3 coding DNA: TGTGCCAGCAGCCTGGGGAGACATAACTACGAGCAGTACTTC. Translated: CASSLGRHNYEQYF.

The rearrangement joins TRBV9 to TRBJ1-2; D is unresolved. Trimming left V 1 base short and J 4 bases short, with 11 bases between. Germline-derived CDR1 and CDR2 are SGDLS and YYNGEE. The CDR3 loop spans 14 amino acids. The CDR3 DNA sequence: TGTGCCAGCAGCGTACTCGCCAGTCCCTATGGCTACACCTTC. It is translated as CASSVLASPYGYTF.

The chain recombines TRBV10-3 with TRBJ2-1, with D hard to call. V shed 7 bases and J shed 5 bases, with 6 bases lying between them. Germline-derived CDR1 and CDR2 are ENHRY and SYGVKD. The CDR3 consists of 11 residues. The DNA for the CDR3 is TGTGCCATCACCGATCACAATGAGCAGTTCTTC. Translated, it gives CAITDHNEQFF.

This chain joins TRBV7-2 and TRBJ2-3; 8 bases line up with TRBD2. This CDR3 has 17 amino acids. The germline CDR1 and CDR2 sequences are SGHTA and FQGNSA. V gave up 3 bases and J gave up 1 base; unmatched junction bases: 9. This chain's CDR3 is CASSLVSSGPGTDTQYF. The CDR3 DNA follows: TGTGCCAGCAGCTTGGTCTCTAGCGGGCCTGGCACAGATACGCAGTATTTT.

The rearrangement uses TRBV6-1 and TRBJ2-5; 7 bases agree with TRBD2. Germline V CDR1 and CDR2: MNHNS, SASEGT. The CDR3 covers 12 residues. The trim removed 4 bases at V and 14 bases at J, leaving 10 bases unmatched. The CDR3 DNA sequence: TGTGCCAGCAGTGGGGGAGGGATCAGTGGATACTTC. Amino acid sequence: CASSGGGISGYF.

V gene TRBV9 combines with J gene TRBJ2-1; D ambiguous. CDR1 is SGDLS and CDR2 is YYNGEE in the germline V gene. Trimming shortened V by 1 base and J by 9 bases, and 17 bases separated the two germline ends. The CDR3 runs 15 residues. Here the CDR3 reads CASSVTPGGSTEQFF. CDR3 sequence (DNA): TGTGCCAGCAGCGTAACCCCCGGTGGTAGCACTGAGCAGTTCTTC.

The chain combines TRBV12-5 with TRBJ1-4, with no clear D. Germline-derived CDR1 and CDR2 are LGHNT and FRNRAP. V lost 2 bases to trimming and J lost 8 bases, with 12 bases between them. This CDR3 is 14 amino acids long. In DNA, the CDR3 is TGTGCTAGTGGTTTGTACGGGGAGAGGGAAAAACTGTTTTTT. Residues: CASGLYGEREKLFF.

The rearrangement uses TRBV5-1 and TRBJ2-7; unclear D gene. V was pared by 0 bases and J by 8 bases, with 9 bases between. Germline CDR1 reads SGHRS; CDR2 reads YFSETQ. This CDR3 spans 12 amino acids. The CDR3 is CASSLDGYKQYF. The CDR3 DNA is TGCGCCAGCAGCTTGGACGGATACAAGCAGTACTTC.

DNA for the CDR3: TGTGCCAGCAGCTTAAGGCAGCCCTACGAGCAGTACTTC. This translates into CASSLRQPYEQYF. The rearrangement joins TRBV7-2 to TRBJ2-7, with D uncertain. V lost 2 bases and J 2 bases, leaving 7 bases between the germline ends. Per germline, CDR1 SGHTA and CDR2 FQGNSA. The CDR3 sequence is 13 residues long. The whole variable domain, remainder taken from reference TRBV7-2 and TRBJ2-7, is GAGVSQSPSNKVTEKGKDVELRCDPISGHTALYWYRQSLGQGLEFLIYFQGNSAPDKSGLPSDRFSAERTGGSVSTLTIQRTQQEDSAVYLCASSLRQPYEQYFGPGTRLTVT.

In DNA, the CDR3 is TGTGCCAGCAGCCCACTTTCGGGAGCAGCAGATACGCAGTATTTT. This codes for CASSPLSGAADTQYF. The chain recombines TRBV7-9 with TRBJ2-3; D is perhaps TRBD2 (6 bases). V was cut by 5 bases and J by 4 bases, with 16 bases left in between. The CDR3 sequence is 15 residues long. The germline V gene encodes CDR1 SEHNR and CDR2 FQNEAQ (reference sequence).

The rearrangement uses TRBV11-3 and TRBJ1-5, with D possibly TRBD1 on 5 matching bases. This CDR3 is built from 13 residues. V was cut by 5 bases and J by 6 bases, with 11 bases left in between. CDR1 and CDR2 (germline): SGHNT, YENEEA. The CDR3, as DNA: TGTGCCAGCAGCCAGGGAGCGAGTCAGCCCCAGCATTTT. This gives the protein CASSQGASQPQHF.

This chain uses TRBV5-1 with TRBJ2-1, with TRBD2 identical over 12 bases. J lost 0 bases, V lost 0 bases, and 4 bases had no gene match. Germline CDR1 SGHRS, CDR2 YFSETQ. The CDR3 runs 18 residues. CDR3 loop: CASSLGTSGASSYNEQFF. CDR3 in DNA: TGCGCCAGCAGCTTGGGGACTAGCGGGGCTAGCTCCTACAATGAGCAGTTCTTC.

The chain uses TRBV5-1 and TRBJ2-5; 7 positions match TRBD1. Per the germline V gene, CDR1 is SGHRS and CDR2 is YFSETQ. V lost 0 bases and J lost 4; bases outside the gene matches: 3. The CDR3 has 14 amino acids. The CDR3 loop is CASSLGGGAETQYF. For the CDR3, the DNA is TGCGCCAGCAGCTTGGGAGGGGGCGCAGAGACCCAGTACTTC.

The rearrangement uses TRBV11-1 and TRBJ1-6; D call uncertain. Germline V gene data show CDR1 as SGHAT and CDR2 as FQDESV (reference sequence). The CDR3 covers 14 residues. V lost 2 bases, J lost 6 bases, and 8 bases lay in between. The CDR3 DNA is TGTGCCAGCAGCTTAAAATCGTTTAATTCACCCCTCCACTTT. Translated, it gives CASSLKSFNSPLHF.

In its sample, this clone was seen once. The chain is built from TRBV5-1 and TRBJ2-3; D gene ambiguous. Germline V gene data show CDR1 as SGHRS and CDR2 as YFSETQ. V shed 4 bases and J shed 0 bases, with 9 bases lying between them. CDR3 size: 14 residues. CDR3 DNA: TGCGCCAGCAGCGTGACCTACAGCACAGATACGCAGTATTTT. Amino acid sequence: CASSVTYSTDTQYF.

This clone was seen a single time. The chain carries TRBV15 and TRBJ1-6; 8 bases agree with TRBD1. The J segment lost 7 bases and the V segment lost 1 base, leaving 3 bases of the junction unmatched. Germline lookup yields CDR1 LNHNV and CDR2 YYDKDF (reference sequence). CDR3 length: 15 amino acids. The CDR3: CATSRGTGSNSPLHF. The CDR3 DNA reads as TGTGCCACCAGCAGAGGGACAGGGTCAAATTCACCCCTCCACTTT.

The chain joins TRBV5-5 to TRBJ1-3; 8 nucleotides line up with TRBD1. This CDR3 region has 15 residues. The V and J ends lost 2 bases and 0 bases, in that order; junction bases with no gene match: 1. Germline CDR1 is SGHKS and CDR2 is YYEKEE (reference sequence). In DNA form, the CDR3 reads TGTGCCAGCAGCTTTGGGACAGGCTCTGGAAACACCATATATTTT. Translated: CASSFGTGSGNTIYF. The full variable domain, its missing parts supplied by reference TRBV5-5 and TRBJ1-3, is DAGVTQSPTHLIKTRGQQVTLRCSPISGHKSVSWYQQVLGQGPQFIFQYYEKEERGRGNFPDRFSARQFPNYSSELNVNALLLGDSALYLCASSFGTGSGNTIYFGEGSWLTVV.

The chain couples TRBV5-5 to TRBJ2-1, with D tentatively TRBD2 (5 bases). V lost 7 bases, J lost 0 bases, and 14 bases lay in between. The CDR3 loop spans 15 amino acids. Germline values: CDR1 SGHKS, CDR2 YYEKEE (reference sequence). The CDR3 nucleotides are TGTGCCAGCCTCCGGGATTTCGTCTCCTACAATGAGCAGTTCTTC. Its translation is CASLRDFVSYNEQFF.

V usage is TRBV27 and J usage is TRBJ2-3; the match to TRBD2 covers 13 bases. With V trimmed by 5 bases and J by 2 bases, 4 bases remained unmatched. The germline V gene encodes CDR1 MNHEY and CDR2 SMNVEV (reference sequence). The CDR3 has 16 amino acids. CDR3 DNA: TGTGCCAGCAGTCCTGGGACTAGCGGGGCCACAGATACGCAGTATTTT. Its protein is CASSPGTSGATDTQYF.

This chain uses TRBV9 with TRBJ2-1, with 9 bases identical to TRBD1. The germline gives CDR1 SGDLS, CDR2 YYNGEE. The CDR3 sequence is 18 residues long. J gave up 2 bases and V 0 bases, and 9 bases lay outside the gene matches. CDR3 sequence (DNA): TGTGCCAGCAGCGTAGCTCTCTATCGGACAGGGGCCTACAATGAGCAGTTCTTC. Protein sequence: CASSVALYRTGAYNEQFF.